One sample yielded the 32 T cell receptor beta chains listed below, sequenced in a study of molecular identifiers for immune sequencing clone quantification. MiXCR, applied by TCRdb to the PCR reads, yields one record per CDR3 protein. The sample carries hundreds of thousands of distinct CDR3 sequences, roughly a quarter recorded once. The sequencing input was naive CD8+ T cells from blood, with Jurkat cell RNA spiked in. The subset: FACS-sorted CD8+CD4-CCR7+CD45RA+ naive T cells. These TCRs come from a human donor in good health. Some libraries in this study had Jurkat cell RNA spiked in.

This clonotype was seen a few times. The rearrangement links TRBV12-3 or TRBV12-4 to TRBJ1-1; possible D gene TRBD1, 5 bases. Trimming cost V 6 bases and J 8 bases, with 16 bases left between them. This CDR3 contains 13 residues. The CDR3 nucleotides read TGTGCCAGCAGAGAGACAGTGATGTTAGAAGCTTTCTTT. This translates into CASRETVMLEAFF.

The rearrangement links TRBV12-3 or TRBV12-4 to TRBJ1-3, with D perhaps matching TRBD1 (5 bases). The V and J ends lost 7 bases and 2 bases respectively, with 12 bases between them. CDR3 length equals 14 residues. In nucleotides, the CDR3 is TGTGCCAGCACTCCCGACAGAACTGGAAACACCATATATTTT. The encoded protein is CASTPDRTGNTIYF.

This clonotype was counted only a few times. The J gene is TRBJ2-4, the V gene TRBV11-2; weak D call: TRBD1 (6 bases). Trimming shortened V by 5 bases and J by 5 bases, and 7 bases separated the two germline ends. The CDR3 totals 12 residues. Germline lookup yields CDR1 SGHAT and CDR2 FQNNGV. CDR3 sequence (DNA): TGTGCCAGCAGCCACAGGGAAAACATTCAGTACTTC. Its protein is CASSHRENIQYF.

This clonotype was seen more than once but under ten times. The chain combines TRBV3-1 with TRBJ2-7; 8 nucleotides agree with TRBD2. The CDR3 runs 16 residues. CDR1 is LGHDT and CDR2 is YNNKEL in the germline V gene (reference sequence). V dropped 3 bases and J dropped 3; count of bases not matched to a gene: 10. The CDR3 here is CASSQRHGLAHYEQYF. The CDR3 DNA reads TGTGCCAGCAGCCAGAGGCACGGACTAGCTCACTACGAGCAGTACTTC.

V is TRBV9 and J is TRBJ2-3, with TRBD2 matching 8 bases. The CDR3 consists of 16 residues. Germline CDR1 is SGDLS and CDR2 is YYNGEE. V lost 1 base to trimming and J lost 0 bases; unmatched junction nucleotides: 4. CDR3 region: CASSVLLAGSTDTQYF. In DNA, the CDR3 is TGTGCCAGCAGCGTATTATTAGCGGGGAGCACAGATACGCAGTATTTT.

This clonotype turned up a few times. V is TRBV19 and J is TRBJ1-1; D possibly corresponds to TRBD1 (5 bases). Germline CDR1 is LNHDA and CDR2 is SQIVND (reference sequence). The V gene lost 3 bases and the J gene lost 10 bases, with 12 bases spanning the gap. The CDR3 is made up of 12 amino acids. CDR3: CASSMGPVGAFF. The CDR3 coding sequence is TGTGCCAGTAGTATGGGGCCAGTCGGAGCTTTCTTT.

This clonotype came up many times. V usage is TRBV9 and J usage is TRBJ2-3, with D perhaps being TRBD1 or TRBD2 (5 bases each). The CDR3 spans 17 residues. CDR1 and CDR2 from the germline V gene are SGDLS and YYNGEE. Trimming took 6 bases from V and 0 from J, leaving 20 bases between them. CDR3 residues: CASNSPRGAASTDTQYF. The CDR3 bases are TGTGCCAGCAACTCCCCCCGAGGGGCCGCTAGCACAGATACGCAGTATTTT.

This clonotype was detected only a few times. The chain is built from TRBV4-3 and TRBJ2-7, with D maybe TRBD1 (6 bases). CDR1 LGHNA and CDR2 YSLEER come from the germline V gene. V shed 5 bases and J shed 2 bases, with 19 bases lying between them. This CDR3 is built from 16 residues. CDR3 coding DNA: TGCGCCAGCAGCTCTAACCCGACAGGAAAAGCCTACGAGCAGTACTTC. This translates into CASSSNPTGKAYEQYF.

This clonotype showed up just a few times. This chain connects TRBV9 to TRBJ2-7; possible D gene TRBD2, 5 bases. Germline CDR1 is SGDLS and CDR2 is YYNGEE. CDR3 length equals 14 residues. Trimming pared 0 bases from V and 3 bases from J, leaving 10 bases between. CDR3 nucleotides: TGTGCCAGCAGCGTAGGAACGGGATACTACGAGCAGTACTTC. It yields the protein CASSVGTGYYEQYF.

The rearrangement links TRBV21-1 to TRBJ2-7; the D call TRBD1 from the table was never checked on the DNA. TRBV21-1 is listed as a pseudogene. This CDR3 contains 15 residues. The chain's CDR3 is CASSKDGGPRHEQYF. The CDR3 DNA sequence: TGTGCCAGCAGCAAAGATGGGGGCCCGAGGCACGAGCAGTACTTC.

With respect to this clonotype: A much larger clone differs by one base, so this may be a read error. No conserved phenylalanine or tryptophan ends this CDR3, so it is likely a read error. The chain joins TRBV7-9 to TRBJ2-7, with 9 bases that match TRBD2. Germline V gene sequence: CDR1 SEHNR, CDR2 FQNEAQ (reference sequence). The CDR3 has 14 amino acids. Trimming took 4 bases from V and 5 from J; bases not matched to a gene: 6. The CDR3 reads CASSSELAGHEQYI. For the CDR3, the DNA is TGTGCCAGCAGCTCCGAACTAGCGGGCCACGAGCAGTACATC.

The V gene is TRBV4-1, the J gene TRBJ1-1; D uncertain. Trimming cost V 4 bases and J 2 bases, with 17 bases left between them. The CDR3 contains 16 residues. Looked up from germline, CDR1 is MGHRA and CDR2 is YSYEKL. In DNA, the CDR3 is TGCGCCAGCAGCCCAGGACCTCGCCTCACAAACACTGAAGCTTTCTTT. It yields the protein CASSPGPRLTNTEAFF.

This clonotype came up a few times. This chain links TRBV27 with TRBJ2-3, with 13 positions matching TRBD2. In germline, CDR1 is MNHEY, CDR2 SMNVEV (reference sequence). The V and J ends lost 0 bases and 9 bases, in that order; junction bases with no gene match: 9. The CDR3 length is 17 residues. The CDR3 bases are TGTGCCAGCAGTTTATCTTTGGGGACTAGCGGGACTGACACGCAGTATTTT. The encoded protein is CASSLSLGTSGTDTQYF.

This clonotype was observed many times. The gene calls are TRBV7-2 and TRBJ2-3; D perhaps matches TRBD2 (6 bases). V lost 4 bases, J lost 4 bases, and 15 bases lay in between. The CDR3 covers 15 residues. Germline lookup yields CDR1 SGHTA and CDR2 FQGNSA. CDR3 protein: CASSSTTGAADTQYF. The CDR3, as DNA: TGTGCCAGCAGCTCTACCACGGGAGCCGCAGATACGCAGTATTTT.

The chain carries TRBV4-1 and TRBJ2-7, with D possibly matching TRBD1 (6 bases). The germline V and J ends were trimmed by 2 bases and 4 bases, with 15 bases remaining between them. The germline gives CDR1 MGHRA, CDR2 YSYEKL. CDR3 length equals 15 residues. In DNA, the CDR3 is TGCGCCAGCAGCCAATCCGCAGGGGTGAATTACGAGCAGTACTTC. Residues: CASSQSAGVNYEQYF.

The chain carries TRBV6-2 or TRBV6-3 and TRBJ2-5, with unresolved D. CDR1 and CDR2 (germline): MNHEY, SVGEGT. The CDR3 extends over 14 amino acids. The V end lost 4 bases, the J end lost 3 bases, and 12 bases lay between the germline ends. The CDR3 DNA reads TGTGCCAGCAGTTCCCCTGGGTTAGAAGAGACCCAGTACTTC. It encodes CASSSPGLEETQYF.

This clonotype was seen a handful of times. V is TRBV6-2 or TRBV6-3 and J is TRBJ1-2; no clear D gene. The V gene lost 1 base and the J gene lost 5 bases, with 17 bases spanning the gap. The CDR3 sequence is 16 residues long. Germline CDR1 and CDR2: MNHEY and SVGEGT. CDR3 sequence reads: CASSYLARSMGYGYTF. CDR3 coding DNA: TGTGCCAGCAGTTACTTAGCGCGGAGTATGGGGTATGGCTACACCTTC.

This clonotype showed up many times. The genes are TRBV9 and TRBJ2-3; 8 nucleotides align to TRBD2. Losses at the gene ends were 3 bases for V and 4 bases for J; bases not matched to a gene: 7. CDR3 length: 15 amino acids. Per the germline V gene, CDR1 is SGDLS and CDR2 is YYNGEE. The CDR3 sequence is CASSDSGSVADTQYF. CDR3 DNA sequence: TGTGCCAGCAGCGACAGCGGGAGTGTCGCAGATACGCAGTATTTT.

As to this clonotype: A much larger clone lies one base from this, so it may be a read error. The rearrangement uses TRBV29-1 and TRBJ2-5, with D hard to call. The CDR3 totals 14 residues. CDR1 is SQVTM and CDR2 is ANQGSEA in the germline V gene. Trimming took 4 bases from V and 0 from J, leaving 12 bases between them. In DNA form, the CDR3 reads TGCAGCGTTGGTTCCCCCTCGTACCAAGAGACCCAGTACTTC. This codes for CSVGSPSYQETQYF.

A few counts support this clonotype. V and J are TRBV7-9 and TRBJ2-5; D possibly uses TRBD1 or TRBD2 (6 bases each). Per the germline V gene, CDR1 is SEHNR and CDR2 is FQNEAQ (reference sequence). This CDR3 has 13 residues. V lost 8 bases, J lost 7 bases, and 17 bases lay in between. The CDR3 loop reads CASGGQFERTQYF. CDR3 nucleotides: TGTGCCAGCGGGGGGCAGTTCGAACGGACCCAGTACTTC.

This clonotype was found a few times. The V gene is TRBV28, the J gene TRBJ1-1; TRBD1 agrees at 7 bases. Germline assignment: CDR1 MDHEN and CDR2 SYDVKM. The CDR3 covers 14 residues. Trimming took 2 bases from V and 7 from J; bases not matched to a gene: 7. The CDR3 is CASSLRGRSREAFF. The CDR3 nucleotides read TGTGCCAGCAGTTTAAGGGGGCGTTCCCGTGAAGCTTTCTTT.

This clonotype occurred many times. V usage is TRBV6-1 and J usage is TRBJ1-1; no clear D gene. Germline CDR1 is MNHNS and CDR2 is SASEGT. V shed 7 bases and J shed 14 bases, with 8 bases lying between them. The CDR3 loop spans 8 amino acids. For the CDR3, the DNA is TGTGCCAGCATAGAGTACTTCTTT. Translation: CASIEYFF.

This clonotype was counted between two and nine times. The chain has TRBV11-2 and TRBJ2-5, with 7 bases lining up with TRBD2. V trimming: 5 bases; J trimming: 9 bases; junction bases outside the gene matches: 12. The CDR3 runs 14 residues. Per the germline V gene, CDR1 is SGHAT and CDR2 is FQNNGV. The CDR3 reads CASSLRSGGDSQYF. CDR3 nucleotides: TGTGCCAGCAGCCTCAGGTCGGGGGGTGACTCCCAGTACTTC.

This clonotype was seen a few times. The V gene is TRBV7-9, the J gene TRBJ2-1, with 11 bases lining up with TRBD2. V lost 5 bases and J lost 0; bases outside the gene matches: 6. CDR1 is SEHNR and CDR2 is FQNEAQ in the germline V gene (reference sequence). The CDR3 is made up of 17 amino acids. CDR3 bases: TGTGCCAGCAGCCCTCGGACTAGCGGGCCCTCCTACAATGAGCAGTTCTTC. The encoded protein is CASSPRTSGPSYNEQFF. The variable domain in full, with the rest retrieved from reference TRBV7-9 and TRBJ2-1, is DTGVSQNPRHKITKRGQNVTFRCDPISEHNRLYWYRQTLGQGPEFLTYFQNEAQLEKSRLLSDRFSAERPKGSFSTLEIQRTEQGDSAMYLCASSPRTSGPSYNEQFFGPGTRLTVL.

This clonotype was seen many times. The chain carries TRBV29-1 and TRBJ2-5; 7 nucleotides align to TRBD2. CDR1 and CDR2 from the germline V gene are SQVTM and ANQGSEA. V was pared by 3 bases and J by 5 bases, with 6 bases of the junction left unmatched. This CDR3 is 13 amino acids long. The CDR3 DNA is TGCAGCGTTGACGGCGGGAGCTCGGAGACCCAGTACTTC. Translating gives CSVDGGSSETQYF.

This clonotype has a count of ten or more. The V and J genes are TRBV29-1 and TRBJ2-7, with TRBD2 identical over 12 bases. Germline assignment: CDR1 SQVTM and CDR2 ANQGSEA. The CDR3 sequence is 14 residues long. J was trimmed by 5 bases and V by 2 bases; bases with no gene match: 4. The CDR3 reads CSVELAGGYDEQYF. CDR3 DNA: TGCAGCGTTGAACTAGCGGGAGGGTACGACGAGCAGTACTTC.

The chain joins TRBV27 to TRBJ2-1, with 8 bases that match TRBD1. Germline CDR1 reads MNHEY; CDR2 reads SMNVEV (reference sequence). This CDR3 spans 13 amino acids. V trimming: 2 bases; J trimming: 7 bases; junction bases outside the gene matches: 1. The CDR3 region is CASSLRTGNEQFF. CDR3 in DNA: TGTGCCAGCAGTTTAAGGACAGGGAATGAGCAGTTCTTC.

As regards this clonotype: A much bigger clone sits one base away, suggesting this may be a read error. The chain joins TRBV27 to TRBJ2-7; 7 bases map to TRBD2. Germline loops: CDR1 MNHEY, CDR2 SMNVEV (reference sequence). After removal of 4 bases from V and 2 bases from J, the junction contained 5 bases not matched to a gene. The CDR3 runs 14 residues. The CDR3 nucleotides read TGTGCCAGCAGTTCCCAGGGAGGGCCCTACGAGCAGTACTTC. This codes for CASSSQGGPYEQYF.

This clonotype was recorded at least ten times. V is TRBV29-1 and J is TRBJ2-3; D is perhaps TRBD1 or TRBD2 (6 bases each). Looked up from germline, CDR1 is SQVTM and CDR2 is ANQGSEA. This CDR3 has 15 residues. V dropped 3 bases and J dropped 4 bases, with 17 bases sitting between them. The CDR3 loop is CSVDFKGGSADTQYF. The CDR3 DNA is TGCAGCGTTGACTTTAAGGGGGGCAGTGCAGATACGCAGTATTTT.

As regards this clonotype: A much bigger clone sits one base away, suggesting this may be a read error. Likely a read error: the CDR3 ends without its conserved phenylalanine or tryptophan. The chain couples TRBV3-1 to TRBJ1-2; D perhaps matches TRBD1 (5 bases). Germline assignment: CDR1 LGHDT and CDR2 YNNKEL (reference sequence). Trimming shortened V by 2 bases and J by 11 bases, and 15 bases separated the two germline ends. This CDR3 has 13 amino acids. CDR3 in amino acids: CASSQFSGHEYTI. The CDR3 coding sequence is TGTGCCAGCAGCCAATTTTCAGGACACGAGTACACCATC.

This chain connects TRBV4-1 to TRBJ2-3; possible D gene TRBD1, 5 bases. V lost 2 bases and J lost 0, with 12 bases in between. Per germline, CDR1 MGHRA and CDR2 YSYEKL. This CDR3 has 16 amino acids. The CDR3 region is CASSQLRGLSTDTQYF. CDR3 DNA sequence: TGCGCCAGCAGCCAATTAAGGGGTCTGAGCACAGATACGCAGTATTTT.

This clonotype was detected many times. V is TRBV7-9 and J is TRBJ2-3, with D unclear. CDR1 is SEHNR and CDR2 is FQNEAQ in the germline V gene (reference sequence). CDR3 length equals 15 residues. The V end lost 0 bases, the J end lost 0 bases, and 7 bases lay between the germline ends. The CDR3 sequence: CASSLAAMSTDTQYF. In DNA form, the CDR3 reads TGTGCCAGCAGCTTAGCGGCTATGAGCACAGATACGCAGTATTTT. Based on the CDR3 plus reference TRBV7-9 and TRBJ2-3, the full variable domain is DTGVSQNPRHKITKRGQNVTFRCDPISEHNRLYWYRQTLGQGPEFLTYFQNEAQLEKSRLLSDRFSAERPKGSFSTLEIQRTEQGDSAMYLCASSLAAMSTDTQYFGPGTRLTVL.